This TCR beta chain originates from a study of blood T cell repertoires in COVID-19 (dated by TCRdb to 2018 to 2020). Regarding the study in general: Collaborator samples came from the United States, Italy and Spain and covered acute and convalescent phases of COVID-19. The prospective study material was composed of cDNA or gDNA derived from T cells, B-cell-depleted T cells, or PBMCs. Sample metadata almost always included a de-identified subject ID, COVID-19 status, age in years and sex. The samples were drawn from two sources: the first 160 participants of the ongoing ImmuneRACE study, and 1,000 to 1,500 subjects contributed by 6 global collaborators. A freely available public database, intended as a resource for researchers studying the immune response to SARS-CoV-2, is where the repertoires were released. HLA class I and class II types, where available, came from metadata supplied by the sample provider rather than from assay-based typing. Deeply sampled blood TCRbeta repertoires from subjects exposed to, actively infected with, or recovered from COVID-19 were included in the dataset. Results and caveats for the whole study, not just this receptor: How much clinical and demographic metadata was included differed by source and by participant, and the metadata was provided uncurated.

TCRbeta CDR3 regions were amplified from genomic DNA by means of the immunoSEQ Assay, a bias-controlled multiplex PCR. As for the authors' bioinformatics: The number of nucleated cells in each sample was estimated by amplification of reference gene primers within the assay. To quantify the absolute abundance of each unique TCRbeta CDR3 rearrangement, sequence reads were collapsed and filtered. For each sample, productive Simpson clonality was calculated as the square root of Simpson's diversity index across productive rearrangements. TCRdb's version of the immuneACCESS table is confined to in-frame rearrangements and falls short of the full clone set. An unresolved V gene accounts for under half of the shortfall where checked; the remainder is of unknown origin. V, J and clone size are taken as reported in that table, and D and trimming were inferred from the DNA itself. The sample has approximately 300,000 clones on record, about 89% of them singletons. The ten largest clonotypes hold over 2.5% of the sample.

CDR1 and CDR2 are read off the germline V gene as MGHDK and SYGVNS. Compared with germline, V lacks 0 bases and J lacks 5 bases; bases without a gene match: 4. From cysteine to phenylalanine, the CDR3 is 16 amino acids long. Of all the DNA, just the CDR3 is kept, 48 bases in frame from base 1. Participants in the prospective study were enrolled through a virtual design, were aged roughly 18 to 90 years, and lived in roughly 25 United States geographic areas. To assign participants to cohorts, the prospective study relied on clinical history that participants themselves reported in a screening survey and a study questionnaire. ImmuneRACE Cohort 3 recovered participants were defined by two consecutive negative NP/OP PCR tests, healthcare professional clearance, or symptom resolution. Mobile phlebotomists in the prospective study collected whole blood, serum and a nasopharyngeal or oropharyngeal swab from every participant. Additional blood draws and questionnaires over an approximately 2-month period could optionally be provided by prospective study participants. Prospective study blood samples were shipped either frozen or at room temperature before DNA extraction.

Worth noting for this clone: The antigen it binds to is not known. Base qualities are missing; no much larger clone stands one base away.

The sequence joins TRBV25-1 to TRBJ2-1, with TRBD1 identical over 10 junction bases. The specimen was PBMCs or T cells enriched from blood (not recorded which). The TCR was taken from a woman aged 18-29 years who had recovered from COVID-19. CDR3 reads: CASSEYFGTGDNEQFF. The sequenced DNA is TGTGCCAGCAGTGAATATTTTGGGACAGGGGACAATGAGCAGTTCTTC.